The 23 T cell receptor beta chains below all came from one sample that was sequenced in a study of blood T cell repertoires in COVID-19. Data came from immunoSEQ multiplex PCR; TCRdb stores just in-frame clones and leaves some out. The sample has 330,000 or so clones, roughly nine tenths seen once; the top ten hold over 3.5%. Sequencing was done on a sample of peripheral blood. These receptors all stem from an older woman with COVID-19, enrolled during active disease.

In DNA, the CDR3 is TGCGCCAGCAGCACCGAACCGGGACTGGCACTATTGAACACTGAAGCTTTCTTT. Its protein is CASSTEPGLALLNTEAFF. The gene calls are TRBV5-1 and TRBJ1-1; TRBD1 might be the D (5 bases). The length of the CDR3 is 18 residues. CDR1 is SGHRS, CDR2 YFSETQ, per germline. Between the trimmed V and J ends, which lost 4 bases and 0 bases, there was a span of 22 bases.

The CDR3 DNA follows: TGTGCCAGCAGTTACTCGTCGGCAGGGAAGGGCTACACCTTC. As protein: CASSYSSAGKGYTF. This sequence joins TRBV6-5 and TRBJ1-2; D may be TRBD1 (5 bases). The germline V gene encodes CDR1 MNHEY and CDR2 SVGAGI. Trimming pared 0 bases from V and 8 bases from J, leaving 13 bases between. There are 14 residues in the CDR3.

V and J are TRBV3-1 (or the pseudogene TRBV3-2) and TRBJ2-7, with a weak D call TRBD2 (6 bases). Germline assignment: CDR1 LGHDT and CDR2 YNNKEL (reference sequence). V lost 1 base, J lost 4 bases, and 14 bases lay in between. CDR3 length: 15 residues. CDR3 sequence: CASSQGRVLAYEQYF. CDR3 coding DNA: TGTGCCAGCAGCCAAGGGAGGGTATTGGCGTACGAGCAGTACTTC.

The V and J genes are TRBV11-2 and TRBJ1-3; D is unresolved. Trimming shortened V by 5 bases and J by 0 bases, and 8 bases separated the two germline ends. Germline-derived CDR1 and CDR2 are SGHAT and FQNNGV. The CDR3 extends over 14 amino acids. This CDR3 reads CASSLTSSGNTIYF. For the CDR3, the DNA is TGTGCCAGCAGCCTTACTAGCTCTGGAAACACCATATATTTT.

The chain recombines TRBV18 with TRBJ1-1, with D perhaps matching TRBD1 (6 bases). Germline loops: CDR1 KGHSH, CDR2 LQKENI. This CDR3 spans 15 amino acids. The V end was cut by 3 bases, the J end by 4 bases, with 15 bases between. CDR3 residues: CASSPGTTWGTEAFF. The CDR3 bases are TGTGCCAGCTCACCCGGGACAACCTGGGGCACTGAAGCTTTCTTT.

The count of this clone is one. The V gene is TRBV5-1, the J gene TRBJ2-7, with 10 bases fitting TRBD1. The V segment lost 3 bases and the J segment 5 bases; nucleotides outside the gene matches: 8. The CDR3 spans 15 residues. The germline V gene encodes CDR1 SGHRS and CDR2 YFSETQ. The DNA of the CDR3 is TGCGCCAGCAGCTCTCCCGGGACAGGGGACGACGAGCAGTACTTC. Residues: CASSSPGTGDDEQYF.

The chain employs TRBV10-2 and TRBJ2-2, with 7 nucleotides matching TRBD1. The trim removed 6 bases at V and 2 bases at J, leaving 3 bases unmatched. Germline CDR1 reads WSHSY; CDR2 reads SAAADI. This CDR3 is 14 amino acids long. CDR3 loop: CASRRDSNTGELFF. CDR3 nucleotides: TGCGCCAGCAGGAGGGACAGCAACACCGGGGAGCTGTTTTTT.

The chain employs TRBV3-1 (or the pseudogene TRBV3-2) and TRBJ2-3; 10 bases fit TRBD2. V lost 1 base, J lost 3 bases, and 7 bases stayed unmatched. Germline V gene sequence: CDR1 LGHDT, CDR2 YNNKEL (reference sequence). CDR3 length: 17 residues. The CDR3 DNA reads as TGTGCCAGCAGCCAAGGGAGCGGGGGGGCCCGGACAGATACGCAGTATTTT. Amino acid sequence: CASSQGSGGARTDTQYF.

Note on this clone: Additional DNA sequences in this sample encode the identical CDR3. The J gene is TRBJ1-3, the V gene TRBV7-2, with D tentatively TRBD1 (6 bases). Germline V CDR1 and CDR2: SGHTA, FQGNSA. The CDR3 runs to 14 residues. Deletions cut 6 bases from V and 1 base from J, with 10 bases between. The CDR3 region is CASSPQGSGNTIYF. DNA of the CDR3: TGTGCCAGCAGTCCACAGGGTTCTGGAAACACCATATATTTT.

This CDR3 is CASSQGSQGTEAFF. CDR3 in DNA: TGTGCCAGCAGCCAGGGATCCCAGGGGACTGAAGCTTTCTTT. The chain is built from TRBV3-1 (or the pseudogene TRBV3-2) and TRBJ1-1; D may be TRBD1 (6 bases). This CDR3 spans 14 amino acids. CDR1 and CDR2 from the germline V gene are LGHDT and YNNKEL (reference sequence). V lost 3 bases and J 5 bases, leaving 13 bases between the germline ends.

The J gene is TRBJ1-1, the V gene TRBV3-1 (or the pseudogene TRBV3-2), with D possibly matching TRBD1 (5 bases). The germline V and J ends were trimmed by 1 base and 0 bases, with 6 bases remaining between them. CDR1 is LGHDT, CDR2 YNNKEL, per germline (reference sequence). The CDR3 is 14 residues long. The CDR3 loop reads CASSQGGLNTEAFF. For the CDR3, the DNA is TGTGCCAGCAGCCAAGGGGGCTTGAACACTGAAGCTTTCTTT.

This chain uses TRBV21-1 with TRBJ2-1; the table assigns TRBD2, which was not confirmed against the DNA. TRBV21-1 constitutes a pseudogene. The CDR3 sequence is 16 residues long. The chain's CDR3 is CASRRPGRGGVNEQFF. For the CDR3, the DNA is TGTGCCAGCAGACGTCCCGGCAGGGGAGGGGTCAATGAGCAGTTCTTC.

The gene calls are TRBV7-3 and TRBJ2-1; D is undetermined. Germline V gene lookup returns CDR1 SGHTA and CDR2 FQGTGA. The germline V and J ends were trimmed by 3 bases and 0 bases, with 9 bases remaining between them. This CDR3 has 15 amino acids. CDR3 bases: TGTGCCAGCAGCTTGAGTCCCCGCTCCTACAATGAGCAGTTCTTC. Translating gives CASSLSPRSYNEQFF.

The chain uses TRBV6-5 and TRBJ1-2; 9 bases are a match to TRBD1. J gave up 5 bases and V 6 bases, and 7 bases lay outside the gene matches. Per germline, CDR1 MNHEY and CDR2 SVGAGI. The CDR3 spans 14 residues. Written as DNA, the CDR3 is TGTGCCAGCAGCCTGGACAGGGGCAAGTATGGCTACACCTTC. Translation: CASSLDRGKYGYTF.

V is TRBV5-1 and J is TRBJ2-7, with a tentative D call TRBD1 (6 bases). CDR1 is SGHRS, CDR2 YFSETQ, per germline. CDR3 length: 13 amino acids. V dropped 5 bases and J dropped 2 bases, with 11 bases sitting between them. Here the CDR3 DNA reads TGCGCCAGCAGGGCAGGGGTGGCCTACGAGCAGTACTTC. Translation: CASRAGVAYEQYF. Drawing the rest from reference TRBV5-1 and TRBJ2-7, the complete variable domain is KAGVTQTPRYLIKTRGQQVTLSCSPISGHRSVSWYQQTPGQGLQFLFEYFSETQRNKGNFPGRFSGRQFSNSRSEMNVSTLELGDSALYLCASRAGVAYEQYFGPGTRLTVT.

The chain recombines TRBV5-1 with TRBJ2-3, with TRBD2 identical over 9 bases. V was pared by 5 bases and J by 1 base, with 11 bases of the junction left unmatched. The germline CDR1 and CDR2 sequences are SGHRS and YFSETQ. This CDR3 has 17 residues. CDR3 region: CASSNPTVAGGTDTQYF. The CDR3, as DNA: TGCGCCAGCAGTAACCCGACAGTAGCGGGGGGCACAGATACGCAGTATTTT.

The V call is TRBV19, the J call TRBJ2-5; D is perhaps TRBD1 (7 bases). The germline V gene has CDR1 LNHDA and CDR2 SQIVND (reference sequence). The CDR3 is 16 residues long. Trimming shortened V by 1 base and J by 6 bases, and 18 bases separated the two germline ends. The CDR3 DNA is TGTGCCAGTAGTATAGGGGGCAGGGGGGTTGGAAAGACCCAGTACTTC. This encodes CASSIGGRGVGKTQYF.

This clone was observed once. The genes are TRBV5-1 and TRBJ1-6, with D unresolved. The length of the CDR3 is 13 residues. From germline, CDR1 is SGHRS and CDR2 YFSETQ. The V gene lost 2 bases and the J gene lost 6 bases, with 6 bases spanning the gap. CDR3 region: CASSLNSNSPLHF. DNA for the CDR3: TGCGCCAGCAGCTTAAACTCTAATTCACCCCTCCACTTT.

This clone is a singleton in its sample. The CDR3 is CASSHNRDRGAPLHF. In DNA, the CDR3 is TGCGCCAGCAGCCACAACCGGGACAGGGGAGCACCCCTCCACTTT. The chain has TRBV4-1 and TRBJ1-6; 10 bases align to TRBD1. The ends lost 3 bases at V and 11 bases at J; junction bases unmatched: 7. Per germline, CDR1 MGHRA and CDR2 YSYEKL. The CDR3 has 15 amino acids.

V and J are TRBV7-9 and TRBJ1-3; TRBD1 might be the D (5 bases). Germline CDR1 and CDR2: SEHNR and FQNEAQ (reference sequence). The CDR3 covers 16 residues. Trimming shortened V by 6 bases and J by 2 bases, and 17 bases separated the two germline ends. The DNA for the CDR3 is TGTGCCAGCAGTCACGAGGGGAGGGTGGCTGGAAACACCATATATTTT. Translation: CASSHEGRVAGNTIYF.

This sequence joins TRBV6-5 and TRBJ1-2, with 9 bases that match TRBD1. Trimming took 7 bases from V and 1 from J; bases not matched to a gene: 7. Looked up from germline, CDR1 is MNHEY and CDR2 is SVGAGI. This CDR3 spans 15 amino acids. In DNA form, the CDR3 reads TGTGCCAGCATTAGACCGGGACAGGGTAACTATGGCTACACCTTC. It is translated as CASIRPGQGNYGYTF.

The genes are TRBV5-1 and TRBJ1-2; 7 bases are a match to TRBD1. Germline V lookup: CDR1 SGHRS, CDR2 YFSETQ. This CDR3 spans 12 amino acids. Germline trimming cut 4 bases from V and 7 bases from J; bases unmatched to any gene: 4. CDR3 DNA sequence: TGCGCCAGCAGCGCAGGGACAGCTGGCTACACCTTC. Encoded protein: CASSAGTAGYTF.

The chain recombines TRBV6-5 with TRBJ2-1; a possible D gene is TRBD1 (6 bases). The CDR3 totals 13 residues. V was pared by 5 bases and J by 12 bases, with 17 bases between. Germline V CDR1 and CDR2: MNHEY, SVGAGI. This CDR3 reads CASSIDTGKGQFF. The CDR3, as DNA: TGTGCCAGCAGTATTGATACAGGGAAAGGGCAGTTCTTC.